The present T cell receptor beta chain was sequenced within a study of brain T cells in children with intractable seizures. V was clipped by 6 bases and J by 3 bases; unmatched bases: 8. This CDR3 has 14 residues. In germline, CDR1 is SNHLY, CDR2 FYNNEI. This clone has a single count. The antigen is not known. Overall study results and limits: HCMV serostatus was not known, and viral specificity came from CDR3 similarity only.

Sequencing was limited to surgery cases with top T cell transcript signatures in brain tissue. At least one anti-epileptic drug was given before surgery. Method: immunoSEQ multiplex PCR; TCRdb's copy keeps in-frame clones and lacks some. The profile covers approximately 60,000 clones, with approximately 95% appearing a single time and 0.35% to 0.4% taken by the ten largest. The TCR sequence derives from a boy younger than two with focal cortical dysplasia and intractable seizures. The V call is TRBV2, the J call TRBJ2-7; 7 positions agree with TRBD1. Specimen: peripheral blood, collected at surgery. The CDR3 DNA is TGTGCCAGCAGCCGACAGGGAACCGGCTACGAGCAGTACTTC. Protein: CASSRQGTGYEQYF.